A single sample gave rise to the 9 T cell receptor beta chains below, sequenced in a study of identical twins. TCRdb redid the calling of the 5' RACE reads with MiXCR, one entry per CDR3 protein. The sample includes some 210,000 distinct CDR3 sequences, roughly 15% seen only once; the top ten take roughly two fifths. The same specimen was also included in a second study, on T cells expressing NK-cell markers.

Material: CD8+ T cells sorted from blood. These receptors came from a woman aged 18-29 years in good health.

The V and J genes are TRBV12-5 and TRBJ2-5; D is possibly TRBD2 (6 bases). Germline loops: CDR1 LGHNT, CDR2 FRNRAP. This CDR3 has 15 amino acids. V was clipped by 0 bases and J by 5 bases, with 13 bases between them. CDR3 loop: CASGLVHPGRETQYF. CDR3 bases: TGTGCTAGTGGTTTGGTACACCCTGGGAGGGAGACCCAGTACTTC.

This clonotype came up a few times. The J gene is TRBJ1-2, the V gene TRBV11-2; 8 positions agree with TRBD1. Germline CDR1 SGHAT, CDR2 FQNNGV. V dropped 5 bases and J dropped 8; count of bases not matched to a gene: 13. The CDR3 has 15 amino acids. CDR3 protein: CASSVHRGDDKGYTF. CDR3 bases: TGTGCCAGCAGCGTACACAGGGGGGATGATAAGGGCTACACCTTC.

This clonotype was observed a few times. The V gene is TRBV4-1, the J gene TRBJ2-5; no reliable D call. V lost 0 bases and J lost 5, with 10 bases in between. CDR1 is MGHRA and CDR2 is YSYEKL in the germline V gene. The CDR3 totals 14 residues. The CDR3 sequence is CASSQEFRSETQYF. As DNA, the CDR3 is TGCGCCAGCAGCCAAGAATTTAGGAGCGAGACCCAGTACTTC.

The chain uses TRBV28 and TRBJ2-1; D gene unclear. The germline V and J ends were trimmed by 7 bases and 3 bases, with 16 bases remaining between them. Germline V gene data show CDR1 as MDHEN and CDR2 as SYDVKM. The CDR3 consists of 15 residues. DNA for the CDR3: TGTGCCAGCACCCATTCTAGGGCGGACTACAATGAGCAGTTCTTC. This sequence encodes CASTHSRADYNEQFF.

V usage is TRBV5-1 and J usage is TRBJ2-1, with 16 bases identical to TRBD2. The germline gives CDR1 SGHRS, CDR2 YFSETQ. V shed 5 bases and J 4 bases; nucleotides not matched to a gene: 15. The CDR3 has 20 residues. The CDR3 spells CASSFAGTSGRALGYNEQFF. The CDR3 DNA sequence: TGCGCCAGCAGTTTTGCAGGGACTAGCGGGAGGGCCCTTGGGTACAATGAGCAGTTCTTC. Full variable domain (rest looked up from reference TRBV5-1 and TRBJ2-1): KAGVTQTPRYLIKTRGQQVTLSCSPISGHRSVSWYQQTPGQGLQFLFEYFSETQRNKGNFPGRFSGRQFSNSRSEMNVSTLELGDSALYLCASSFAGTSGRALGYNEQFFGPGTRLTVL.

The J gene is TRBJ2-5, the V gene TRBV25-1; perhaps TRBD1 as D (6 bases). Germline V gene lookup returns CDR1 MGHDK and CDR2 SYGVNS. This CDR3 region has 16 residues. Trimming took 3 bases from V and 2 from J, leaving 16 bases between them. CDR3 residues: CASSDAGELYQETQYF. The CDR3, as DNA: TGTGCCAGCAGTGATGCAGGGGAGCTTTATCAAGAGACCCAGTACTTC.

The V gene is TRBV9, the J gene TRBJ2-7; 7 bases line up with TRBD1. After removal of 2 bases from V and 2 bases from J, the junction contained 4 bases not matched to a gene. There are 14 residues in the CDR3. Germline CDR1 SGDLS, CDR2 YYNGEE. The DNA for the CDR3 is TGTGCCAGCAGCGTGGGACAGTCCGCCTACGAGCAGTACTTC. Its protein product is CASSVGQSAYEQYF.

The chain couples TRBV12-3 or TRBV12-4 to TRBJ1-2; D gene uncertain. Trimming shortened V by 2 bases and J by 1 base, and 8 bases separated the two germline ends. The CDR3 has 14 amino acids. The CDR3 nucleotides read TGTGCCAGCAGTTTATTGGTCAGTAACTATGGCTACACCTTC. Translated: CASSLLVSNYGYTF.

The rearrangement joins TRBV12-3 or TRBV12-4 to TRBJ2-5; D uncertain. Trimming took 5 bases from V and 4 from J, leaving 11 bases between them. There are 13 residues in the CDR3. The CDR3 sequence is CASSPRRRETQYF. The CDR3 region has the DNA TGTGCCAGCAGTCCCCGCAGGAGAGAGACCCAGTACTTC.